The present entry profiles one T cell receptor beta chain with its context. Its target is not known. This sample is part of a study of cytomegalovirus exposure and HLA in healthy donors. Whole-study results and caveats: Most TCR beta V segments were productive about 87% or about 30% of the time in an earlier analysis. It emerged from a later analysis that several of the most significant clusters appeared to be linked to common viral pathogens.

Germline V lookup: CDR1 MDHEN, CDR2 SYDVKM. The CDR3 consists of 13 residues. The V gene end was trimmed by 7 bases and the J gene end by 6 bases; junction bases not matched to a gene: 7. Both 60 Vbeta primers and 13 Jbeta primers went into the PCR. The repertoire was sequenced with immunoSEQ multiplex PCR; TCRdb's copy has only in-frame clones and lacks some. Here the sample spans 130,000 or so clones, 82% being singletons. The specimen sequenced was PBMCs. The chain has TRBV28 and TRBJ2-7, with 9 nucleotides matching TRBD1. This TCR derives from a young man in good health and CMV-seropositive. In DNA, the CDR3 is TGTGCCAGCACCTCGACAGGGGGTCGCGAGCAGTACTTC. It yields the protein CASTSTGGREQYF.